This is a list of T cell receptor beta chains from one sample in a study of shared clonotypes between healthy human individuals. TCRdb's table, derived via immunoSEQ multiplex PCR, lists solely in-frame clones and lacks some. This repertoire shows approximately 2,300,000 clones, roughly 92% found once; its top ten account for around 0.38%. What was sequenced was naive CD4+ T cells from PBMCs. The receptors come from a young man in good health. Some clones in this sample may be carry-over from other donors' samples. Both conserved end residues are part of each CDR3. Fields, in order: V gene, D gene, J gene, clone size, CDR3 DNA, CDR3 protein. A D gene is named only where the DNA matches it firmly. Only part of the rows carry a size: once, few, many, or a class if the clone is expanded.

v_gene: TRBV28
d_gene: .
j_gene: TRBJ1-3
abundance: .
CDR3nt: TGTGCCAGCAGACACGACAGAGAGAGCTCTGGAAACACCATATATTTT
CDR3aa: CASRHDRESSGNTIYF

v_gene: TRBV15
d_gene: .
j_gene: TRBJ1-1
abundance: .
CDR3nt: TGTGCCACCAGCAGAGACGGGTTAGGAATACAAGCTTTCTTT
CDR3aa: CATSRDGLGIQAFF

v_gene: TRBV7-9
d_gene: TRBD1
j_gene: TRBJ1-2
abundance: .
CDR3nt: TGTGCCAGCAGCTTAAGGCGCCGGGACAGGGCATACTATGGCTACACCTTC
CDR3aa: CASSLRRRDRAYYGYTF

v_gene: TRBV5-1
d_gene: .
j_gene: TRBJ2-1
abundance: .
CDR3nt: TGCGCCAGCAGCAGGGACTCCAGATTAACCTACAATGAGCAGTTCTTC
CDR3aa: CASSRDSRLTYNEQFF

v_gene: TRBV6-1
d_gene: TRBD1
j_gene: TRBJ2-2
abundance: .
CDR3nt: TGTGCCAGCAGTTTCCGGACAGGGAACACCGGGGAGCTGTTTTTT
CDR3aa: CASSFRTGNTGELFF

v_gene: TRBV10-3
d_gene: .
j_gene: TRBJ2-1
abundance: .
CDR3nt: TGTGCCATCACCACTCTCCGGGAAGGCAATGAGCAGTTCTTC
CDR3aa: CAITTLREGNEQFF

v_gene: TRBV18
d_gene: .
j_gene: TRBJ1-1
abundance: few
CDR3nt: TGTGCCAGCCATCGAGGGGCCACGAACACTGAAGCTTTCTTT
CDR3aa: CASHRGATNTEAFF

v_gene: TRBV9
d_gene: .
j_gene: TRBJ2-7
abundance: .
CDR3nt: TGTGCCAGCAGCGTAGCGGCCGGGGCCAGGAGGGAGCAGTACTTC
CDR3aa: CASSVAAGARREQYF

v_gene: TRBV4-1
d_gene: TRBD1
j_gene: TRBJ1-2
abundance: .
CDR3nt: TGCGCCAGCAGCCCCCGGACAGGGAATAACTATGGCTACACCTTC
CDR3aa: CASSPRTGNNYGYTF

v_gene: TRBV9
d_gene: .
j_gene: TRBJ2-5
abundance: .
CDR3nt: TGTGCCAGCAGCGTACGAGGGCAAGAGACCCAGTACTTC
CDR3aa: CASSVRGQETQYF

v_gene: TRBV6-1
d_gene: .
j_gene: TRBJ2-7
abundance: once
CDR3nt: TGTGCCAGCAGTGAAGCGCTTAGCGGTCCGACCTACGAGCAGTACTTC
CDR3aa: CASSEALSGPTYEQYF

v_gene: TRBV7-2
d_gene: TRBD2
j_gene: TRBJ2-5
abundance: .
CDR3nt: TGTGCCAGCAGCTCAGGGACTAGCGGGAGGGCCGGAGAGACCCAGTACTTC
CDR3aa: CASSSGTSGRAGETQYF

v_gene: TRBV30
d_gene: TRBD2
j_gene: TRBJ2-1
abundance: .
CDR3nt: TGTGCCTGGAGTGTAAGTCTAGCGGGTTACAATGAGCAGTTCTTC
CDR3aa: CAWSVSLAGYNEQFF

v_gene: TRBV4-2
d_gene: .
j_gene: TRBJ2-2
abundance: .
CDR3nt: TGTGCCAGCAGCCAAGAACCCGGCAGAAACACCGGGGAGCTGTTTTTT
CDR3aa: CASSQEPGRNTGELFF

v_gene: TRBV9
d_gene: TRBD1
j_gene: TRBJ2-7
abundance: .
CDR3nt: TGTGCCAGCAGCGTAGATGGGCAGGGGGCCCACGAGCAGTACTTC
CDR3aa: CASSVDGQGAHEQYF

v_gene: TRBV5-6
d_gene: .
j_gene: TRBJ2-7
abundance: .
CDR3nt: TGTGCCAGCAGCTTCCGAACGGGTCGGGGATCCTACGAGCAGTACTTC
CDR3aa: CASSFRTGRGSYEQYF

v_gene: TRBV6-6
d_gene: .
j_gene: TRBJ2-7
abundance: .
CDR3nt: TGTGCCAGCAGTTCAAGTCGGACGCCCGGCGAGTACGAGCAGTACTTC
CDR3aa: CASSSSRTPGEYEQYF

v_gene: TRBV6-1
d_gene: .
j_gene: TRBJ1-2
abundance: .
CDR3nt: TGTGCCAGCAGTGGGGGTCTGGGGGGCCTTGGCTACACCTTC
CDR3aa: CASSGGLGGLGYTF

v_gene: TRBV14
d_gene: TRBD1
j_gene: TRBJ1-2
abundance: .
CDR3nt: TGTGCCAGCAGCCAGGGACAGGGGAACTATGGCTACACCTTC
CDR3aa: CASSQGQGNYGYTF

v_gene: TRBV27
d_gene: .
j_gene: TRBJ2-3
abundance: few
CDR3nt: TGTGCCAGCAGTTTAATTAAGGACTTCACAGATACGCAGTATTTT
CDR3aa: CASSLIKDFTDTQYF

v_gene: TRBV7-9
d_gene: .
j_gene: TRBJ2-7
abundance: .
CDR3nt: TGTGCCAGCACCGTCGTAATTTGGGGCTCCTACGAGCAGTACTTC
CDR3aa: CASTVVIWGSYEQYF

v_gene: TRBV5-5
d_gene: .
j_gene: TRBJ1-3
abundance: .
CDR3nt: TGTGCCAGCAGCAGTGGAGGAGGGGGCTCTGGAAACACCATATATTTT
CDR3aa: CASSSGGGGSGNTIYF

v_gene: TRBV5-1
d_gene: .
j_gene: TRBJ1-4
abundance: .
CDR3nt: TGCGCCAGCAGCCCGGAGTGGCAGGGTAATGAAAAACTGTTTTTT
CDR3aa: CASSPEWQGNEKLFF

v_gene: TRBV29-1
d_gene: .
j_gene: TRBJ2-6
abundance: .
CDR3nt: TGCAGCGCAGTATCTGGGGCCAACGTCCTGACTTTC
CDR3aa: CSAVSGANVLTF

v_gene: TRBV5-1
d_gene: .
j_gene: TRBJ2-5
abundance: .
CDR3nt: TGCGCCAGCAGCTTCCTTTACCAAGAGACCCAGTACTTC
CDR3aa: CASSFLYQETQYF

v_gene: TRBV7-8
d_gene: TRBD1
j_gene: TRBJ2-7
abundance: .
CDR3nt: TGTGCCAGCAGCTGGGGGACAGGGGGCTCCTACGAGCAGTACTTC
CDR3aa: CASSWGTGGSYEQYF

v_gene: TRBV27
d_gene: TRBD1
j_gene: TRBJ1-1
abundance: .
CDR3nt: TGTGCCAGCAGTTGGGGACAGACTAACACTGAAGCTTTCTTT
CDR3aa: CASSWGQTNTEAFF

v_gene: TRBV5-7
d_gene: .
j_gene: TRBJ2-7
abundance: .
CDR3nt: TGTGCCAGCAGCTGGACAGCGGTAATGGAGCAGTACTTC
CDR3aa: CASSWTAVMEQYF

v_gene: TRBV23-1
d_gene: .
j_gene: TRBJ1-1
abundance: once
CDR3nt: TGCGCCAGCATGTCCGGGGGGGAACCCTCGAACACTGAAGCTTTCTTT
CDR3aa: CASMSGGEPSNTEAFF

v_gene: TRBV4-2
d_gene: .
j_gene: TRBJ2-1
abundance: .
CDR3nt: TGTGCCAGCAGCCAAGATCCCGGGGGCTACAATGAGCAGTTCTTC
CDR3aa: CASSQDPGGYNEQFF

v_gene: TRBV5-1
d_gene: .
j_gene: TRBJ2-7
abundance: .
CDR3nt: TGCGCCAGCAGCTTGGCTGGCGGCGGAAATGCCTACGAGCAGTACTTC
CDR3aa: CASSLAGGGNAYEQYF

v_gene: TRBV6-1
d_gene: .
j_gene: TRBJ1-5
abundance: .
CDR3nt: TGTGCCAGCACCCACAGCAATCAGCCCCAGCATTTT
CDR3aa: CASTHSNQPQHF

v_gene: TRBV6-6
d_gene: TRBD1
j_gene: TRBJ2-7
abundance: .
CDR3nt: TGTGCCAGCAGTTACTTGGGACAGAGCTACGAGCAGTACTTC
CDR3aa: CASSYLGQSYEQYF

v_gene: TRBV5-6
d_gene: .
j_gene: TRBJ1-6
abundance: .
CDR3nt: TGTGCCAGCAGCTTGGACTCCTTAAATTCACCCCTCCACTTT
CDR3aa: CASSLDSLNSPLHF

v_gene: TRBV10-3
d_gene: TRBD1
j_gene: TRBJ2-5
abundance: .
CDR3nt: TGTGCCATCAGGCAGGACAGGGAAGGGGTTGGGACCCAGTACTTC
CDR3aa: CAIRQDREGVGTQYF

v_gene: TRBV7-3
d_gene: TRBD2
j_gene: TRBJ2-7
abundance: .
CDR3nt: TGTGCCAGCAGCTTTACCTCTAGCGGTTACTACGAGCAGTACTTC
CDR3aa: CASSFTSSGYYEQYF

v_gene: TRBV14
d_gene: .
j_gene: TRBJ2-1
abundance: .
CDR3nt: TGTGCCAGCAGCCAAAGACCACGGGGTGGCGAGCAGTTCTTC
CDR3aa: CASSQRPRGGEQFF

v_gene: TRBV10-3
d_gene: .
j_gene: TRBJ2-5
abundance: .
CDR3nt: TGTGCCATCAGTGAGTCGGGGCCACAAGAGACCCAGTACTTC
CDR3aa: CAISESGPQETQYF

v_gene: TRBV2
d_gene: .
j_gene: TRBJ1-1
abundance: .
CDR3nt: TGTGCCAGCCGACGCGAGAGATTGGGCACTGAAGCTTTCTTT
CDR3aa: CASRRERLGTEAFF

v_gene: TRBV7-9
d_gene: .
j_gene: TRBJ2-4
abundance: .
CDR3nt: TGTGCCAGCAGCTTATTGTCAGTAGCCAAAAACATTCAGTACTTC
CDR3aa: CASSLLSVAKNIQYF

v_gene: TRBV28
d_gene: .
j_gene: TRBJ1-2
abundance: .
CDR3nt: TGTGCCAGCAGTGCAGGACGGATCTATGGCTACACCTTC
CDR3aa: CASSAGRIYGYTF

v_gene: TRBV5-1
d_gene: .
j_gene: TRBJ2-3
abundance: .
CDR3nt: TGCGCCAGCAGCTTCGTCGGGCGATCTAGCACAGATACGCAGTATTTT
CDR3aa: CASSFVGRSSTDTQYF

v_gene: TRBV5-1
d_gene: .
j_gene: TRBJ1-1
abundance: once
CDR3nt: TGCGCCAGCAGCCCCGTGGTGGGTAACACTGAAGCTTTCTTT
CDR3aa: CASSPVVGNTEAFF

v_gene: TRBV5-1
d_gene: .
j_gene: TRBJ1-4
abundance: .
CDR3nt: TGCGCCAGCAGAAGTGGGAATGAAAAACTGTTTTTT
CDR3aa: CASRSGNEKLFF

v_gene: TRBV9
d_gene: .
j_gene: TRBJ2-5
abundance: .
CDR3nt: TGTGCCAGCAGCGTAGGGGCCAGGGTCGGGGAGACCCAGTACTTC
CDR3aa: CASSVGARVGETQYF

v_gene: TRBV19
d_gene: .
j_gene: TRBJ1-1
abundance: .
CDR3nt: TGTGCCAGTAAGGCCGGCCGGGGTGTGAACACTGAAGCTTTCTTT
CDR3aa: CASKAGRGVNTEAFF

v_gene: TRBV7-3
d_gene: .
j_gene: TRBJ2-5
abundance: .
CDR3nt: TGTGCCAGCAGCTTAAGTGGGACTGAAGAGACCCAGTACTTC
CDR3aa: CASSLSGTEETQYF

v_gene: TRBV5-1
d_gene: TRBD1
j_gene: TRBJ1-1
abundance: .
CDR3nt: TGCGCCAGCTCTCGGGACAGCCAAAACACTGAAGCTTTCTTT
CDR3aa: CASSRDSQNTEAFF

v_gene: TRBV29-1
d_gene: .
j_gene: TRBJ1-1
abundance: .
CDR3nt: TGCAGCGTTACCAGGGTGGTGAACACTGAAGCTTTCTTT
CDR3aa: CSVTRVVNTEAFF

v_gene: TRBV10-3
d_gene: .
j_gene: TRBJ2-3
abundance: .
CDR3nt: TGTGCCATCATGAAAGACGGCCTGCCTACAGATACGCAGTATTTT
CDR3aa: CAIMKDGLPTDTQYF

v_gene: TRBV27
d_gene: TRBD2
j_gene: TRBJ2-7
abundance: .
CDR3nt: TGTGCCAGCAGTCTAAGCGGGAGTAGTTACGAGCAGTACTTC
CDR3aa: CASSLSGSSYEQYF

v_gene: TRBV9
d_gene: TRBD1
j_gene: TRBJ2-4
abundance: .
CDR3nt: TGTGCCAGCAGCTTACGATCCGGGACAGGGGCGGACATTCAGTACTTC
CDR3aa: CASSLRSGTGADIQYF

v_gene: TRBV28
d_gene: .
j_gene: TRBJ2-1
abundance: once
CDR3nt: TGTGCCAGCAGTTTGACCTCGTCAGGGGGGGACAATGAGCAGTTCTTC
CDR3aa: CASSLTSSGGDNEQFF

v_gene: TRBV11-3
d_gene: .
j_gene: TRBJ2-3
abundance: .
CDR3nt: TGTGCCAGCAGCTTAGGCACCCCGGATACGCAGTATTTT
CDR3aa: CASSLGTPDTQYF

v_gene: TRBV30
d_gene: .
j_gene: TRBJ1-2
abundance: few
CDR3nt: TGTGCCTGGAGTCCACAGCTCCGTGGCTACACCTTC
CDR3aa: CAWSPQLRGYTF

v_gene: TRBV27
d_gene: TRBD2
j_gene: TRBJ2-1
abundance: .
CDR3nt: TGTGCCAGCAGTTTAGCGGGAGGGCCCGATGAGCAGTTCTTC
CDR3aa: CASSLAGGPDEQFF

v_gene: TRBV10-2
d_gene: .
j_gene: TRBJ2-5
abundance: .
CDR3nt: TGCGCCAGCAGACTGTCGGGGGAGACCCAGTACTTC
CDR3aa: CASRLSGETQYF

v_gene: TRBV28
d_gene: .
j_gene: TRBJ2-3
abundance: .
CDR3nt: TGTGCCAGCGACACCAGCACAGATACGCAGTATTTT
CDR3aa: CASDTSTDTQYF